Listed below are T cell receptor beta chains from one sample, sequenced in a study of T cell responses to AZD1222 COVID-19 vaccine. The table came from immunoSEQ multiplex PCR; TCRdb's copy has only in-frame clones and leaves some out. In the table there are 100,000 to 150,000 clones, around 90% of which are singletons. The input for sequencing was peripheral blood, taken on day 0 of AZD1222 vaccination. Every receptor here comes from an adult in good health. Each CDR3 is given with its conserved first and last residue. D genes are given only for firm matches. Some rows mark clone size as missing; the rest say once, few, many or name a class of expanded clone.

D gene	V gene	clone size	CDR3 length	J gene	CDR3 protein	CDR3 DNA
TRBD1	TRBV5-1	-	16	TRBJ2-6	CASSPDRGPGANVLTF	TGCGCCAGCAGCCCCGACAGGGGGCCTGGGGCCAACGTCCTGACTTTC
-	TRBV19	-	13	TRBJ1-1	CASSLLGPTEAFF	TGTGCCAGTAGCCTTCTGGGGCCCACTGAAGCTTTCTTT
TRBD1	TRBV3-1/TRBV3-2	-	16	TRBJ2-7	CASSQVRGQGVYEQYF	TGTGCCAGCAGCCAAGTCCGAGGACAGGGCGTCTACGAGCAGTACTTC
-	TRBV7-3	-	14	TRBJ1-1	CASSLSGRDTEAFF	TGTGCCAGCAGCTTATCGGGACGAGACACTGAAGCTTTCTTT
-	TRBV5-1	-	12	TRBJ1-1	CASRSNGAEAFF	TGCGCCAGCAGATCGAACGGGGCTGAAGCTTTCTTT
-	TRBV5-1	-	16	TRBJ2-3	CASSLSARASTDTQYF	TGCGCCAGCAGCTTGTCCGCGCGGGCGAGCACAGATACGCAGTATTTT
-	TRBV7-9	-	13	TRBJ1-4	CASSVRGNEKLFF	TGTGCCAGCAGCGTCCGGGGGAATGAAAAACTGTTTTTT
-	TRBV2	-	13	TRBJ1-1	CASIRWGYTEAFF	TGTGCCAGCATCCGTTGGGGTTACACTGAAGCTTTCTTT
TRBD2	TRBV5-5	-	18	TRBJ2-1	CASSLMGPASGGPWEQFF	TGTGCCAGCAGCTTGATGGGCCCTGCTAGCGGGGGACCTTGGGAGCAGTTCTTC
-	TRBV6-5	-	16	TRBJ1-4	CASSYKVGSPNEKLFF	TGTGCCAGCAGTTACAAGGTCGGCAGCCCTAATGAAAAACTGTTTTTT
-	TRBV7-2	-	13	TRBJ1-5	CASSSGSNQPQHF	TGTGCCTCTAGCTCGGGCAGTAATCAGCCCCAGCATTTT
-	TRBV18	once	17	TRBJ2-1	CASSPPGTHNSHNEQFF	TGTGCCAGCTCACCGCCCGGGACTCATAACTCCCACAATGAGCAGTTCTTC
-	TRBV3-1/TRBV3-2	-	11	TRBJ1-2	CASSQVGGYTF	TGTGCCAGCAGCCAAGTCGGGGGCTACACCTTC
-	TRBV3-1/TRBV3-2	-	15	TRBJ1-6	CASSHGGNYNSPLHF	TGTGCCAGCAGCCACGGAGGAAACTATAATTCACCCCTCCACTTT